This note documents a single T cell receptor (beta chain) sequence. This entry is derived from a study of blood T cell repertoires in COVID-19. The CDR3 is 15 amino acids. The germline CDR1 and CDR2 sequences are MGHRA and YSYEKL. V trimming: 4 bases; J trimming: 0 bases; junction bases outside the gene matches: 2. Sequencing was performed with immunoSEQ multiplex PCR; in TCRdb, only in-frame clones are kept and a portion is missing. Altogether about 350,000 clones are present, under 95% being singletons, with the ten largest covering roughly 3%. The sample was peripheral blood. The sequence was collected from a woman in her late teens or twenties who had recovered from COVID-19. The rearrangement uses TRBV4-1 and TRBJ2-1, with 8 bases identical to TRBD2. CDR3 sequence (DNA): TGCGCCAGCAGCCTCGGGAGGGTCTCCTACAATGAGCAGTTCTTC. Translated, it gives CASSLGRVSYNEQFF.